This is a list of T cell receptor beta chains from one sample in a study of blood T cells in healthy people across ages. MiXCR, run by TCRdb on the 5' RACE reads, gives a single entry per CDR3 protein. The sample holds 1.5 million to 2 million distinct CDR3 sequences, roughly 30% seen once. The sequenced sample consisted of blood. The origin of the receptors is a woman under 40 in good health. Both conserved end residues are part of each CDR3. D genes are given only for firm matches. Clone sizes are given selectively: once, few, many, or a class where the clone is expanded.

d_call | j_call | clone_size | v_call | cdr3_nt | cdr3_aa
- | TRBJ1-1 | - | TRBV7-2 | TGTGCCAGCAGCTTAACGACAGAAGAGAACACTGAAGCTTTCTTT | CASSLTTEENTEAFF
TRBD2 | TRBJ2-5 | many | TRBV7-2 | TGTGCCAGCAGCCCGGTCGGGGGGGCGGAGACCCAGTACTTC | CASSPVGGAETQYF
- | TRBJ2-2 | - | TRBV24-1 | TGTGCCACCAGCCTGGGTTACACCGGGGAGCTGTTTTTT | CATSLGYTGELFF
TRBD2 | TRBJ2-1 | - | TRBV27 | TGTGCCAGCAGTTTAATCCCTCTAGCGGCCAATGAGCAGTTCTTC | CASSLIPLAANEQFF
TRBD1 | TRBJ2-1 | - | TRBV4-3 | TGCGCCAGCAGCCAGTGGGACAGGACTCCCTCCTACAATGAGCAGTTCTTC | CASSQWDRTPSYNEQFF
- | TRBJ2-5 | - | TRBV18 | TGTGCCAGCTCCATTGGACTTGGGGAGACCCAGTACTTC | CASSIGLGETQYF
TRBD1 | TRBJ2-7 | many | TRBV6-5 | TGTGCCAGCAGTAGGTCCGGGACAGGGGCGTACGAGCAGTACTTC | CASSRSGTGAYEQYF
- | TRBJ2-1 | - | TRBV7-6 | TGTGCCAGCAGCTTCGGGGAGGAGAATGAGCAGTTCTTC | CASSFGEENEQFF
TRBD2 | TRBJ2-2 | - | TRBV7-6 | TGTGCCAGCAGTCCGCCGGGGGGGTCCGGGGAGCTGTTTTTT | CASSPPGGSGELFF
TRBD1 | TRBJ2-7 | - | TRBV5-5 | TGTGCCAGCAGCTTGGAAGGGGGCCTGACCTACGAGCAGTACTTC | CASSLEGGLTYEQYF
TRBD2 | TRBJ2-1 | - | TRBV6-2/TRBV6-3 | TGTGCCAGCAGACGTCTAGCGGGAGGCACCTACAATGAGCAGTTCTTC | CASRRLAGGTYNEQFF
TRBD2 | TRBJ2-1 | many | TRBV6-5 | TGTGCCAGCAGTTTGGGACTAGCGGGGTTGGGTGAGCAGTTCTTC | CASSLGLAGLGEQFF
- | TRBJ1-2 | - | TRBV12-3/TRBV12-4 | TGTGCCGGATCAACAGGGTTTGGCTACACCTTC | CAGSTGFGYTF
TRBD2 | TRBJ2-3 | - | TRBV20-1 | TGCAGTGCTGCTACTAGCGGGGGGCGAACGATTAGCACAGATACGCAGTATTTT | CSAATSGGRTISTDTQYF
TRBD1 | TRBJ1-5 | - | TRBV19 | TGTGCCAGTAGTAATCAAGACAGGGCTAGGGATCAGCCCCAGCATTTT | CASSNQDRARDQPQHF
- | TRBJ1-2 | many | TRBV28 | TGTGCCAGCGGGACCTTGGAGGTTCCCGGGTATGGCTACACCTTC | CASGTLEVPGYGYTF
TRBD2 | TRBJ2-1 | once | TRBV29-1 | TGCAGCGTTGGGTTAGCGGGAGGCCCAGACGAGCAGTTCTTC | CSVGLAGGPDEQFF
- | TRBJ2-3 | few | TRBV7-2 | TGTGCCAGCAGCTCAAGCTTTATTAGGACCGCGGTGGGTACGCAGTATTTT | CASSSSFIRTAVGTQYF
- | TRBJ2-5 | - | TRBV5-1 | TGCGCCAGCGCATACGAAGAGACCCAGTACTTC | CASAYEETQYF
- | TRBJ2-7 | - | TRBV2 | TGTGCCAGCAGTGACAGGGGATCGGTCGAGCAGTACTTC | CASSDRGSVEQYF
TRBD1 | TRBJ1-2 | few | TRBV6-5 | TGTGCCAGCAGTTACTTGGGACAGAACTATGGCTACACCTTC | CASSYLGQNYGYTF